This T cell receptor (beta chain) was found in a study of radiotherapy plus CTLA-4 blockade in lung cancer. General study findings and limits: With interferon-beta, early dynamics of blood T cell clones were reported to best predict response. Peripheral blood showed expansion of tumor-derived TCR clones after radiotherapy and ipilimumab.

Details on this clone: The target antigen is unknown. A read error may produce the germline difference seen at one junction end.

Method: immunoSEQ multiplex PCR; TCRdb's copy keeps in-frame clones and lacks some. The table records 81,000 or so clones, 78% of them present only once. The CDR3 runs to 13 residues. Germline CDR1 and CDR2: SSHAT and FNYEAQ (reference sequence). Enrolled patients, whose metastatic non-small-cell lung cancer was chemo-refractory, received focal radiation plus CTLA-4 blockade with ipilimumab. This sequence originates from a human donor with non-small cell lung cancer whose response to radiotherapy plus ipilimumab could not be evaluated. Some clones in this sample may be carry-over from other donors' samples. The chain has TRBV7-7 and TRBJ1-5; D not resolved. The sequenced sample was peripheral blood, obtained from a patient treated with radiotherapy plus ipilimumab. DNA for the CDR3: TGTGCTAGCAGCTCAACGACGGGTCAGCCCCAGCATTTT. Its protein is CASSSTTGQPQHF.